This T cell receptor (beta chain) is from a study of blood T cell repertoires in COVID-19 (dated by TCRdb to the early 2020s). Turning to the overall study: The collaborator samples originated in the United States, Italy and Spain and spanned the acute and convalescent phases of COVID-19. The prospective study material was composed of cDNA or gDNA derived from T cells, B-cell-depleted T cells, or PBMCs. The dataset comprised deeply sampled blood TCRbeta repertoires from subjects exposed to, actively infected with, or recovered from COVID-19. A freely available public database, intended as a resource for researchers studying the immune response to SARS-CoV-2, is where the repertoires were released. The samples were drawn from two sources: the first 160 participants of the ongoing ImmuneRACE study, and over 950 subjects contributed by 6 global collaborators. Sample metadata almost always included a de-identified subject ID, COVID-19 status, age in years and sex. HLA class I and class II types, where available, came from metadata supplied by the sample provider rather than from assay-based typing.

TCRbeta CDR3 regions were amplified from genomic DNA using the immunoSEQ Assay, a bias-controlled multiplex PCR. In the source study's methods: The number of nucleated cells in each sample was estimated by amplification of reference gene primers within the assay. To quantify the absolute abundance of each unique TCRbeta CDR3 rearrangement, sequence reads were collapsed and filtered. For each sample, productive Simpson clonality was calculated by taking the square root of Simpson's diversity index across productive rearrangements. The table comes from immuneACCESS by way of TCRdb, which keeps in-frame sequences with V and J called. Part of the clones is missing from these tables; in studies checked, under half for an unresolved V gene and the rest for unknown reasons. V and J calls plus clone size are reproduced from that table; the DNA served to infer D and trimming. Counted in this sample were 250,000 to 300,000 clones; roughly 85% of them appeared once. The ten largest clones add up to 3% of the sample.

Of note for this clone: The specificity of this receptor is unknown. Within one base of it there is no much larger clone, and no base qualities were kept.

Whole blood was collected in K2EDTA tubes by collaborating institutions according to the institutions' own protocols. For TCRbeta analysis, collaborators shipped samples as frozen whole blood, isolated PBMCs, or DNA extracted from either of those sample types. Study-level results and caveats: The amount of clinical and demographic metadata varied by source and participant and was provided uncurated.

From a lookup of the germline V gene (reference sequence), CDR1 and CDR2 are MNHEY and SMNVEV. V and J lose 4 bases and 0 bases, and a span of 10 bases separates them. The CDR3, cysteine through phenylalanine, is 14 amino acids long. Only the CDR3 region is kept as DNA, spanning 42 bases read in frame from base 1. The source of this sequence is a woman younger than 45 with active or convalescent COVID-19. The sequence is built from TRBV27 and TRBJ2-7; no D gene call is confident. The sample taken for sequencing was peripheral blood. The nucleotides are TGTGCCAGCAGTTCCCCCTCGCGCTCCTACGAGCAGTACTTC. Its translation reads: CASSSPSRSYEQYF.